The TCR beta chain under discussion was sequenced for a study of blood T cell repertoires in COVID-19. Study-level information: Researchers got acute and convalescent COVID-19 samples from the United States, Italy and Spain.

Data came from immunoSEQ multiplex PCR; TCRdb stores just in-frame clones and leaves some out. The sample yields some 180,000 clones, around four fifths seen once. CDR1 is SGDLS and CDR2 is YYNGEE in the germline V gene. V was clipped by 0 bases and J by 1 base, with 8 bases between them. CDR3 size: 14 residues. V and J are TRBV9 and TRBJ2-7; D gene uncertain. Input material: peripheral blood. This receptor was obtained from a woman aged 80 or over with COVID-19, enrolled during active disease. The CDR3 DNA reads as TGTGCCAGCAGCGTAGAACACCAATCCTACGAGCAGTACTTC. This translates into CASSVEHQSYEQYF.